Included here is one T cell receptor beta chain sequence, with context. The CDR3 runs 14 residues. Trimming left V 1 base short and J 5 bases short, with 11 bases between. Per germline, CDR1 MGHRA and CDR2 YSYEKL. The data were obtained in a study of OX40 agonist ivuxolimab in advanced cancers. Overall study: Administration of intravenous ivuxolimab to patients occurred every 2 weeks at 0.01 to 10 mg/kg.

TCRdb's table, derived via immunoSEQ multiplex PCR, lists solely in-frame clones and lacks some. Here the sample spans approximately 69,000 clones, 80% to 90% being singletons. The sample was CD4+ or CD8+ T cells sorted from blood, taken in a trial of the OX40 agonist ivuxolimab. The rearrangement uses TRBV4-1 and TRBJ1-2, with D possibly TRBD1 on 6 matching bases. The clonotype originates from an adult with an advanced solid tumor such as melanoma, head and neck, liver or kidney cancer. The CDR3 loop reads CASSQATGMYGYTF. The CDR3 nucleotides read TGCGCCAGCAGCCAAGCAACAGGGATGTATGGCTACACCTTC.